Shown below are 5 T cell receptor beta chains from a single sample sequenced in a study of post-analysis software for immune sequencing data. Whole-study results and caveats: About 5 TRBV segments were more frequent in patients than controls; TRBV5-6, TRBV5-1 and TRBV20-1 belonged to this group.

Incorporated into the TCR beta cDNA libraries were unique molecular identifiers, which served to reduce PCR and sequencing biases. MiXCR, applied by TCRdb to the PCR reads, yields one record per CDR3 protein. The profile shows roughly 540,000 distinct CDR3 sequences, 34% of them singletons. Which antigens these TCRs recognize remains unknown. Specimen: blood. These receptors came from a girl under 18 with multiple sclerosis.

The V and J genes are TRBV6-5 and TRBJ2-1, with 8 nucleotides matching TRBD1. Germline values: CDR1 MNHEY, CDR2 SVGAGI. The CDR3 contains 14 residues. The trim removed 8 bases at V and 4 bases at J, leaving 7 bases unmatched. CDR3 region: CASGPDRGYNEQFF. In DNA form, the CDR3 reads TGTGCCAGCGGTCCAGACAGGGGATACAATGAGCAGTTCTTC.

This clonotype has more than one count but fewer than ten. The chain joins TRBV7-2 to TRBJ2-3; D gene ambiguous. Trimming shortened V by 4 bases and J by 4 bases, and 12 bases separated the two germline ends. The CDR3 is made up of 14 amino acids. Germline assignment: CDR1 SGHTA and CDR2 FQGNSA. The CDR3 sequence is CASSSRNWADTQYF. CDR3 in DNA: TGTGCCAGCAGCTCGCGAAACTGGGCAGATACGCAGTATTTT.

The chain uses TRBV7-9 and TRBJ2-3, with a tentative D call TRBD2 (6 bases). CDR1 SEHNR and CDR2 FQNEAQ come from the germline V gene (reference sequence). The CDR3 runs 15 residues. Between the trimmed V and J ends, which lost 5 bases and 2 bases, there was a span of 14 bases. CDR3 nucleotides: TGTGCCAGCAGCCGAAGCGGGCACCCCACAGATACGCAGTATTTT. Translating gives CASSRSGHPTDTQYF.

The chain is built from TRBV6-6 and TRBJ2-7; 7 positions match TRBD2. CDR1 is MNHNY and CDR2 is SVGAGI in the germline V gene (reference sequence). The CDR3 covers 13 residues. Germline trimming cut 9 bases from V and 6 bases from J; bases unmatched to any gene: 11. DNA for the CDR3: TGTGCCAGTTCCCTACTGGGGGGGGGCGAGCAGTACTTC. This gives the protein CASSLLGGGEQYF.

V is TRBV19 and J is TRBJ2-1; D remains ambiguous. The germline V gene encodes CDR1 LNHDA and CDR2 SQIVND (reference sequence). Trimming left V 4 bases short and J 5 bases short, with 6 bases between. This CDR3 has 12 residues. The CDR3 region is CASSKTNNEQFF. For the CDR3, the DNA is TGTGCCAGTAGTAAGACCAACAATGAGCAGTTCTTC.